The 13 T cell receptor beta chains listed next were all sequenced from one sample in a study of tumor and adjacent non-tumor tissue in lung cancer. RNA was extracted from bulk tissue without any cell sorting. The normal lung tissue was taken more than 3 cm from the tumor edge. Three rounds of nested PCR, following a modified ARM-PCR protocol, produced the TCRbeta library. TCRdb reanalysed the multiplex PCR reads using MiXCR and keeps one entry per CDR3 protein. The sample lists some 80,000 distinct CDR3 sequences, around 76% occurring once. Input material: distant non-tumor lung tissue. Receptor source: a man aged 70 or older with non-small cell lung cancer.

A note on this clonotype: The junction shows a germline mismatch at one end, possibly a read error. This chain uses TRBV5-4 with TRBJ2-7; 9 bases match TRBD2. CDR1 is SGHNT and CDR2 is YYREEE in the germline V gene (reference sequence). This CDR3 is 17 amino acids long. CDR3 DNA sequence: TGTCCCAGCAGCAAGGATCTAGCGGGAACCCTCTCCTACGAGCAGTACTTC. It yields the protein CPSSKDLAGTLSYEQYF.

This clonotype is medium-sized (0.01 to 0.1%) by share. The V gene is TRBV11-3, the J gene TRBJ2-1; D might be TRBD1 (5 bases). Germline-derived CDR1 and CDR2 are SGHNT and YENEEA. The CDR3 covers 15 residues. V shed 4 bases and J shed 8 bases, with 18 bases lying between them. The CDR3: CASSSQSRGEDEQFF. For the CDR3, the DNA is TGTGCCAGCAGCTCCCAGAGTAGGGGTGAGGATGAGCAGTTCTTC. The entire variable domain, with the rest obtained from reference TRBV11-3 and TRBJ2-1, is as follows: EAGVVQSPRYKIIEKKQPVAFWCNPISGHNTLYWYLQNLGQGPELLIRYENEEAVDDSQLPKDRFSAERLKGVDSTLKIQPAELGDSAVYLCASSSQSRGEDEQFFGPGTRLTVL.

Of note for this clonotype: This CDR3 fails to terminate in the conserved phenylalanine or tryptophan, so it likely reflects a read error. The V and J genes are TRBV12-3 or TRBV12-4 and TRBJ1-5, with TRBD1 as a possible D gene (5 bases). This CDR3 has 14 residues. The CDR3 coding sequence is TGTGTCAGCAGTTTCGGGGGAGAATGCCAGCCCCAGCATATT. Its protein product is CVSSFGGECQPQHI.

CDR3 in DNA: TGTGCCAGCAGTGTCCGGGACAGGGATATCTATGGCTACACCTTC. Translating gives CASSVRDRDIYGYTF. This chain joins TRBV12-3 or TRBV12-4 and TRBJ1-2, with 9 bases lining up with TRBD1. V gave up 5 bases and J gave up 4 bases; unmatched junction bases: 8. The CDR3 is 15 amino acids.

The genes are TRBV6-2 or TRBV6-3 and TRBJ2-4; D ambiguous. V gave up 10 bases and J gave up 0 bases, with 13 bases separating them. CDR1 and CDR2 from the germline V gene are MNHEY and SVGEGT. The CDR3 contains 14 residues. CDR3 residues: CATVQSIAKNIQYF. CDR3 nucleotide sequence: TGTGCCACCGTGCAAAGTATAGCCAAAAACATTCAGTACTTC.

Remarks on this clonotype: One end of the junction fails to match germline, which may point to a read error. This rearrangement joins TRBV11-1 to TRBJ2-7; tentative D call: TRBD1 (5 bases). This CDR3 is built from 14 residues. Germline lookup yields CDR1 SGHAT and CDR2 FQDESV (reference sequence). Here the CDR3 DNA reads TGTGTCAGCAGCTCCAGGGATACGAACTACGAGCAGTACTTC. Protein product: CVSSSRDTNYEQYF.

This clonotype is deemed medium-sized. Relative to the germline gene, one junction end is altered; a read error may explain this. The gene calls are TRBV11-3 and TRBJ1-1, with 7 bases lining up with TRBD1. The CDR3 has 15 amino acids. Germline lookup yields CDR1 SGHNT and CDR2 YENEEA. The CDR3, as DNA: TGTGCCAGCAGTTTAGGGGGCTTGTTGGGCACTGAAGCTTTCTTT. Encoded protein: CASSLGGLLGTEAFF. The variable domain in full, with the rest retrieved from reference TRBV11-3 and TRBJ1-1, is EAGVVQSPRYKIIEKKQPVAFWCNPISGHNTLYWYLQNLGQGPELLIRYENEEAVDDSQLPKDRFSAERLKGVDSTLKIQPAELGDSAVYLCASSLGGLLGTEAFFGQGTRLTVV.

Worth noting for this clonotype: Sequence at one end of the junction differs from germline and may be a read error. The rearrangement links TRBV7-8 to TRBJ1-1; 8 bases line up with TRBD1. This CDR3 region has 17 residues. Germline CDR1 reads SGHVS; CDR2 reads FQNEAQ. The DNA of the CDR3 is TGTGACAGCAGCTCCGGGACAGGAGACTTAAGGAGGACTGAAGCTTTCTTT. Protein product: CDSSSGTGDLRRTEAFF. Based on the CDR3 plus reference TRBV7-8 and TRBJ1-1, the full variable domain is GAGVSQSPRYKVAKRGQDVALRCDPISGHVSLFWYQQALGQGPEFLTYFQNEAQLDKSGLPSDRFFAERPEGSVSTLKIQRTQQEDSAVYLCDSSSGTGDLRRTEAFFGQGTRLTVV.

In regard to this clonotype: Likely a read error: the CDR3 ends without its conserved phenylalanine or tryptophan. The CDR3 region has the DNA TGTGCCAGCAGTCTCCAAGAGAGCCAGTACCTC. The encoded protein is CASSLQESQYL. This chain connects TRBV12-3 or TRBV12-4 to TRBJ2-5; D is uncertain. This CDR3 has 11 residues.

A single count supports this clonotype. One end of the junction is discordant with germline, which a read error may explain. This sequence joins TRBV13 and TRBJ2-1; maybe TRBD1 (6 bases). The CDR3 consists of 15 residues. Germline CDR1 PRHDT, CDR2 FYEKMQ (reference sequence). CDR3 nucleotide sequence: TGTGCCAGCAGTTACAGGGTGCTCAAGTTCAATGAGCAATTCTTC. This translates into CASSYRVLKFNEQFF.

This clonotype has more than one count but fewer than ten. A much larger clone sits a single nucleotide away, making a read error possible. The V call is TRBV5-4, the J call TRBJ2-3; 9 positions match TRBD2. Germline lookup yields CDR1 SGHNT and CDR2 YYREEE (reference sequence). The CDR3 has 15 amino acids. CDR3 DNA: TGTGCCATCAGCTGGCGGGGGGGCCGGGCAGATAGGCAGTATTTT. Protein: CAISWRGGRADRQYF.

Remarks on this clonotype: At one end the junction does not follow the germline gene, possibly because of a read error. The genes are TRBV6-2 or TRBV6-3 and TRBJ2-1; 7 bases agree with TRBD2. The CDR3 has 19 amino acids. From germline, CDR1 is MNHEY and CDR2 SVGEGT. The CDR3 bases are TGTGCCAGCAGTTACTCTGCGACTAGCTGGAGGGCCGTATACAATAAGCAGTTCTTC. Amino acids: CASSYSATSWRAVYNKQFF.

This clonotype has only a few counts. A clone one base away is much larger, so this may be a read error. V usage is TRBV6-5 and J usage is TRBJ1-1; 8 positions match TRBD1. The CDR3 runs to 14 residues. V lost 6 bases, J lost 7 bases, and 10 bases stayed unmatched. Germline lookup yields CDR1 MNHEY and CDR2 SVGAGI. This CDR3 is CASRLTGDDIEAFF. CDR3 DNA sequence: TGTGCCAGCAGGTTGACAGGGGATGACATTGAAGCTTTCTTT.